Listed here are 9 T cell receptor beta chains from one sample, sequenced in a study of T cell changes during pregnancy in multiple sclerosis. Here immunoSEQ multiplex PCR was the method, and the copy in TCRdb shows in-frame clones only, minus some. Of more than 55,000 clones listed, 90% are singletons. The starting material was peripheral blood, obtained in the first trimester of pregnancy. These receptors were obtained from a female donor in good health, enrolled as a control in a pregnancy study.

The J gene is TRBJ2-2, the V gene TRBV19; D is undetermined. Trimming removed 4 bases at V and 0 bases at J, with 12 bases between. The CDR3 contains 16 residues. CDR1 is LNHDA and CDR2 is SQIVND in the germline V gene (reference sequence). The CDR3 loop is CASSRGIRSNTGELFF. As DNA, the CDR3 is TGTGCCAGTAGTAGAGGAATACGGTCGAACACCGGGGAGCTGTTTTTT.

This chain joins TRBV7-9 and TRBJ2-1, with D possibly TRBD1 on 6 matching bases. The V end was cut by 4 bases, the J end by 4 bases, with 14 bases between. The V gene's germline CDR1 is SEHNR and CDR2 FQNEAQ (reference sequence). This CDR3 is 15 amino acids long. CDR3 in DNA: TGTGCCAGCAGCTCGAAGTTGGGGGCGTACAATGAGCAGTTCTTC. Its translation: CASSSKLGAYNEQFF.

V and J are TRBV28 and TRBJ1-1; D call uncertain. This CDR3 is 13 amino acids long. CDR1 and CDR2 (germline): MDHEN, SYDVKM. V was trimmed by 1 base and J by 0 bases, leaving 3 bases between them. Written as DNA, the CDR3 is TGTGCCAGCAGTTTATTTATGAACACTGAAGCTTTCTTT. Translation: CASSLFMNTEAFF.

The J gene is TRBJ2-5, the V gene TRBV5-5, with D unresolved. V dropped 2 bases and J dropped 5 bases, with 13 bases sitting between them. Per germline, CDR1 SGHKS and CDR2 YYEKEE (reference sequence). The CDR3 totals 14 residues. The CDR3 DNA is TGTGCCAGCAGCTTTCTCCAGCCCGGGGAGACCCAGTACTTC. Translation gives CASSFLQPGETQYF. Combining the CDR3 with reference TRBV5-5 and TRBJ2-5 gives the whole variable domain DAGVTQSPTHLIKTRGQQVTLRCSPISGHKSVSWYQQVLGQGPQFIFQYYEKEERGRGNFPDRFSARQFPNYSSELNVNALLLGDSALYLCASSFLQPGETQYFGPGTRLLVL.

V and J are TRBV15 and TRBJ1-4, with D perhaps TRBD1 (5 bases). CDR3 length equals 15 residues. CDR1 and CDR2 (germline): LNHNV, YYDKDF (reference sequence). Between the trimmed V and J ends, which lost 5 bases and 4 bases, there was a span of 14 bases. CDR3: CATSSPGEGNEKLFF. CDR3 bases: TGTGCCACCAGCTCGCCGGGGGAGGGTAATGAAAAACTGTTTTTT.

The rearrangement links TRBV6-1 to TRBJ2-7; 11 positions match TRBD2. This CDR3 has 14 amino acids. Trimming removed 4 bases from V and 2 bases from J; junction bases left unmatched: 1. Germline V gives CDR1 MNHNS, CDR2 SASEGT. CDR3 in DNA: TGTGCCAGCAGTGGACTAGCGGGGACCTACGAGCAGTACTTC. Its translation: CASSGLAGTYEQYF.

The CDR3 DNA sequence: TGTGCCAGCAGACTCCCCAGGGAAGGTTATGGCTACACCTTC. Encoded protein: CASRLPREGYGYTF. J is TRBJ1-2 and V is TRBV7-2; possibly TRBD1 for D (5 bases). The length of the CDR3 is 14 residues. The germline CDR1 and CDR2 sequences are SGHTA and FQGNSA. Between the trimmed V and J ends, which lost 6 bases and 5 bases, there was a span of 16 bases.

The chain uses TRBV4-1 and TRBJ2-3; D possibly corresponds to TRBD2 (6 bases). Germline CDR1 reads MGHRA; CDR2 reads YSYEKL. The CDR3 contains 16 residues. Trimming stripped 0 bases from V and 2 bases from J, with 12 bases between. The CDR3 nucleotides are TGCGCCAGCAGCCAAGAGGCTAGCGTCAACACAGATACGCAGTATTTT. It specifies CASSQEASVNTDTQYF.

CDR3 nucleotides: TGTGCCAGCTCACTTGGGCGGAGGGTACTGAACACTGAAGCTTTCTTT. Translated, it gives CASSLGRRVLNTEAFF. V is TRBV18 and J is TRBJ1-1; D is ambiguous. CDR1 and CDR2 (germline): KGHSH, LQKENI. V was cut by 4 bases and J by 0 bases, with 15 bases left in between. The CDR3 consists of 16 residues.